This passage covers 24 T cell receptor beta chains from one sample sequenced in a study of T cells after somatic rescue of genetic block. The table came from immunoSEQ multiplex PCR; TCRdb's copy has only in-frame clones and leaves some out. The table includes approximately 88,000 clones, approximately 90% detected once. The sample comprised peripheral blood mononuclear cells (PBMCs). The source is a woman younger than 30.

The genes are TRBV27 and TRBJ2-7, with 11 bases lining up with TRBD2. The CDR3 contains 16 residues. V lost 2 bases and J lost 9; bases outside the gene matches: 12. Germline V gene sequence: CDR1 MNHEY, CDR2 SMNVEV (reference sequence). The CDR3: CASSLGGSGRAVRQYF. The CDR3 DNA follows: TGTGCCAGCAGTTTAGGTGGTAGCGGGAGGGCCGTTCGGCAGTACTTC.

The J gene is TRBJ2-3, the V gene TRBV28, with TRBD1 matching 8 bases. This CDR3 is 13 amino acids long. CDR1 and CDR2 (germline): MDHEN, SYDVKM. J was trimmed by 5 bases and V by 6 bases; bases with no gene match: 4. CDR3 sequence: CASREQGEDTQYF. As DNA, the CDR3 is TGTGCCAGCAGAGAACAGGGGGAAGATACGCAGTATTTT.

The rearrangement links TRBV7-6 to TRBJ1-4, with 10 bases aligning to TRBD1. Germline CDR1 SGHVS, CDR2 FNYEAQ. J lost 10 bases, V lost 5 bases, and 7 bases had no gene match. The CDR3 has 14 residues. The CDR3 coding sequence is TGTGCCAGCAGCATGGGGACAGGGGCCGGAAAACTGTTTTTT. As protein: CASSMGTGAGKLFF.

The J gene is TRBJ2-5, the V gene TRBV9; 12 bases fit TRBD2. CDR3 length: 15 amino acids. Trimming removed 5 bases from V and 5 bases from J; junction bases left unmatched: 7. Germline CDR1 reads SGDLS; CDR2 reads YYNGEE. The CDR3 is CASSLAGGPRETQYF. As DNA, the CDR3 is TGTGCCAGCAGTCTAGCGGGAGGGCCGCGGGAGACCCAGTACTTC.

V and J are TRBV13 and TRBJ2-6, with D uncertain. CDR3 length equals 19 residues. The V gene lost 5 bases and the J gene lost 0 bases, with 20 bases spanning the gap. Germline V gives CDR1 PRHDT, CDR2 FYEKMQ (reference sequence). CDR3 nucleotides: TGTGCCAGCAGCGCCAAAGCGCAGAGCCCCTTCTCTGGGGCCAACGTCCTGACTTTC. Its protein is CASSAKAQSPFSGANVLTF.

The J gene is TRBJ1-1, the V gene TRBV2; 8 bases match TRBD1. The CDR3 totals 15 residues. The germline V gene has CDR1 SNHLY and CDR2 FYNNEI. The V segment lost 8 bases and the J segment 1 base; nucleotides outside the gene matches: 9. The CDR3 bases are TGTGCCAGCTTTAGGCAGGGGGCGGGGAACACTGAAGCTTTCTTT. Its protein is CASFRQGAGNTEAFF.

CDR3 in DNA: TGCAGTGCTAGAGATTGGAGCCAGCAGTACTTC. It translates to CSARDWSQQYF. The chain couples TRBV20-1 to TRBJ2-7, with D unresolved. The germline V and J ends were trimmed by 0 bases and 8 bases, with 8 bases remaining between them. There are 11 residues in the CDR3. CDR1 and CDR2 (germline): DFQATT, SNEGSKA (reference sequence).

This rearrangement joins TRBV19 to TRBJ2-7; 7 bases map to TRBD2. This CDR3 has 15 residues. With V trimmed by 5 bases and J by 3 bases, 10 bases remained unmatched. Looked up from germline, CDR1 is LNHDA and CDR2 is SQIVND (reference sequence). CDR3 loop: CASSFNSGPGYEQYF. The DNA for the CDR3 is TGTGCCAGTAGTTTTAATAGCGGGCCTGGCTACGAGCAGTACTTC.

Here the CDR3 DNA reads TGCGCCAGCAGCTTAAAGGGGCCCAACGATGGCTACACCTTC. Its translation is CASSLKGPNDGYTF. This sequence joins TRBV5-1 and TRBJ1-2, with D possibly matching TRBD1 (5 bases). The CDR3 is 14 residues long. Per germline, CDR1 SGHRS and CDR2 YFSETQ. The V end was cut by 2 bases, the J end by 6 bases, with 14 bases between.

CDR3 in DNA: TGCAGCGCCGGAGAGACAGCCCCCTACGAGCAGTACTTC. Translated, it gives CSAGETAPYEQYF. This sequence joins TRBV29-1 and TRBJ2-7, with D perhaps matching TRBD1 (5 bases). Looked up from germline, CDR1 is SQVTM and CDR2 is ANQGSEA. V shed 7 bases and J shed 2 bases, with 15 bases lying between them. The CDR3 has 13 amino acids.

The chain links TRBV19 to TRBJ2-1; 12 bases are shared with TRBD2. The V segment lost 11 bases and the J segment 0 bases; nucleotides outside the gene matches: 11. CDR1 is LNHDA, CDR2 SQIVND, per germline (reference sequence). The CDR3 length is 17 residues. The CDR3 reads CARSPGLAGSSYNEQFF. As DNA, the CDR3 is TGTGCCCGCTCGCCCGGACTAGCGGGGAGCTCCTACAATGAGCAGTTCTTC.

This clone was counted once. The gene calls are TRBV4-2 and TRBJ1-1; 7 nucleotides agree with TRBD1. This CDR3 contains 14 residues. Germline-derived CDR1 and CDR2 are LGHNA and YNFKEQ. V gave up 3 bases and J gave up 4 bases; unmatched junction bases: 5. For the CDR3, the DNA is TGTGCCAGCAGCCATGACAGGGTGGCCACTGAAGCTTTCTTT. Amino acid sequence: CASSHDRVATEAFF.

The rearrangement joins TRBV7-2 to TRBJ2-2; unclear D gene. The CDR3 totals 15 residues. Germline CDR1 and CDR2: SGHTA and FQGNSA. The V end lost 1 base, the J end lost 2 bases, and 8 bases lay between the germline ends. CDR3 in amino acids: CASSLGRGNTGELFF. In DNA form, the CDR3 reads TGTGCCAGCAGCTTAGGGAGAGGAAACACCGGGGAGCTGTTTTTT. The entire variable domain, with the rest obtained from reference TRBV7-2 and TRBJ2-2, is as follows: GAGVSQSPSNKVTEKGKDVELRCDPISGHTALYWYRQSLGQGLEFLIYFQGNSAPDKSGLPSDRFSAERTGGSVSTLTIQRTQQEDSAVYLCASSLGRGNTGELFFGEGSRLTVL.

The chain links TRBV5-6 to TRBJ2-1; D unclear. This CDR3 spans 12 amino acids. Looked up from germline, CDR1 is SGHDT and CDR2 is YYEEEE. With 2 bases removed from V and 10 bases from J, the gap between germline ends came to 10 bases. The CDR3 spells CASSFPGWEQFF. The CDR3 DNA reads as TGTGCCAGCAGCTTCCCTGGCTGGGAGCAGTTCTTC.

CDR3 in DNA: TGTGCCAGCAGCTTGGACAGGGGGTTGTCAGTCACTGAAGCTTTCTTT. Amino acids: CASSLDRGLSVTEAFF. V gene TRBV5-4 combines with J gene TRBJ1-1; 8 nucleotides match TRBD1. Germline CDR1 reads SGHNT; CDR2 reads YYREEE (reference sequence). J lost 4 bases, V lost 0 bases, and 8 bases had no gene match. This CDR3 spans 16 amino acids.

J is TRBJ1-2 and V is TRBV6-1, with 7 bases identical to TRBD1. The CDR3 is made up of 14 amino acids. Germline CDR1 is MNHNS and CDR2 is SASEGT. Trimming took 8 bases from V and 7 from J; bases not matched to a gene: 13. The CDR3 DNA reads TGTGCCAGCTTGTTGGAGGGGGCGAAGGGTGGCTACACCTTC. It encodes CASLLEGAKGGYTF.

The genes are TRBV9 and TRBJ2-7; 11 bases agree with TRBD2. Unmatched junction bases numbered 3, after V lost 4 bases and J lost 0 bases. Germline V gene sequence: CDR1 SGDLS, CDR2 YYNGEE. CDR3 length: 15 amino acids. CDR3 amino acids: CASSTGTSGSYEQYF. In DNA form, the CDR3 reads TGTGCCAGCAGCACCGGGACTAGCGGCTCCTACGAGCAGTACTTC.

The chain couples TRBV28 to TRBJ2-2; 11 bases fit TRBD2. V lost 3 bases to trimming and J lost 4 bases; unmatched junction nucleotides: 4. The CDR3 is 16 residues long. Germline CDR1 and CDR2: MDHEN and SYDVKM. The CDR3 DNA sequence: TGTGCCAGCAGTTTGATAGCGGGAGGGCGCACCGGGGAGCTGTTTTTT. Translation: CASSLIAGGRTGELFF.

The chain links TRBV2 to TRBJ2-4; D gene ambiguous. In germline, CDR1 is SNHLY, CDR2 FYNNEI. The CDR3 has 13 amino acids. The V and J ends lost 6 bases and 0 bases respectively, with 6 bases between them. CDR3 sequence reads: CASSGIAKNIQYF. The CDR3 coding sequence is TGTGCCAGCAGCGGAATAGCCAAAAACATTCAGTACTTC.

The chain links TRBV25-1 to TRBJ2-2; D remains ambiguous. V was shortened by 2 bases and J by 6 bases, with 7 bases between the two germline ends. This CDR3 is built from 13 residues. The V gene's germline CDR1 is MGHDK and CDR2 SYGVNS. The CDR3 reads CASSENGPGELFF. CDR3 coding DNA: TGTGCCAGCAGTGAAAATGGACCCGGGGAGCTGTTTTTT.

The chain links TRBV28 to TRBJ2-1; 8 nucleotides align to TRBD2. Germline lookup yields CDR1 MDHEN and CDR2 SYDVKM. Trimming removed 6 bases from V and 7 bases from J; junction bases left unmatched: 11. CDR3 length equals 15 residues. CDR3 DNA: TGTGCCAGCAGACTTCAAGCGGGAGTTAGGAATGAGCAGTTCTTC. Translation: CASRLQAGVRNEQFF. Supplemented by reference TRBV28 and TRBJ2-1, the full variable domain reads DVKVTQSSRYLVKRTGEKVFLECVQDMDHENMFWYRQDPGLGLRLIYFSYDVKMKEKGDIPEGYSVSREKKERFSLILESASTNQTSMYLCASRLQAGVRNEQFFGPGTRLTVL.

The J gene is TRBJ1-5, the V gene TRBV19; D possibly corresponds to TRBD1 (5 bases). Germline CDR1 reads LNHDA; CDR2 reads SQIVND (reference sequence). Trimming shortened V by 4 bases and J by 5 bases, and 12 bases separated the two germline ends. This CDR3 has 14 residues. CDR3 in amino acids: CASSTHWGDQPQHF. The DNA of the CDR3 is TGTGCCAGTAGTACGCACTGGGGCGATCAGCCCCAGCATTTT.

The DNA of the CDR3 is TGTGCCAGCAGCTTCTCGGGGAGCTCCTACAATGAGCAGTTCTTC. It encodes CASSFSGSSYNEQFF. The chain combines TRBV7-6 with TRBJ2-1, with a weak D call TRBD2 (5 bases). The V end lost 3 bases, the J end lost 0 bases, and 9 bases lay between the germline ends. CDR1 is SGHVS and CDR2 is FNYEAQ in the germline V gene. The CDR3 loop spans 15 amino acids.

V is TRBV21-1 and J is TRBJ1-3; TRBD1, the table's D call, lacks a check against the DNA. TRBV21-1 is marked as a pseudogene. The CDR3 extends over 16 amino acids. This CDR3 reads CASSKAPGGRGNTIYF. CDR3 bases: TGTGCCAGCAGCAAAGCGCCAGGGGGCAGAGGAAACACCATATATTTT.